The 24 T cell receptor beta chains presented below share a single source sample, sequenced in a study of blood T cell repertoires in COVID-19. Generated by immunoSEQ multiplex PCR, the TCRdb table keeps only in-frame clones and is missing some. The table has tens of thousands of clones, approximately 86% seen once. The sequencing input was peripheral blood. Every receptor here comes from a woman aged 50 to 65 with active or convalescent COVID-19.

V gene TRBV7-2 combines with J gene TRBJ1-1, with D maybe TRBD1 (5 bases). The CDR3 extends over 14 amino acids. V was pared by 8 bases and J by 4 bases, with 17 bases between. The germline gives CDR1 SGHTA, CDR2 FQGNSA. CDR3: CASSRDRLTTEAFF. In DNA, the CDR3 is TGTGCCAGCTCCCGTGACAGATTAACCACTGAAGCTTTCTTT. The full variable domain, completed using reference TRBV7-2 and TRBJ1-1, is GAGVSQSPSNKVTEKGKDVELRCDPISGHTALYWYRQSLGQGLEFLIYFQGNSAPDKSGLPSDRFSAERTGGSVSTLTIQRTQQEDSAVYLCASSRDRLTTEAFFGQGTRLTVV.

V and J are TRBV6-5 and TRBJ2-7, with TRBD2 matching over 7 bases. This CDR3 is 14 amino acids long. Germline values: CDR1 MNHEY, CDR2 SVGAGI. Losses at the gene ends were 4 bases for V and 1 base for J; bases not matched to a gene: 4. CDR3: CASSLSGGSYEQYF. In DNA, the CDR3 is TGTGCCAGCAGTTTGTCGGGGGGTTCCTACGAGCAGTACTTC.

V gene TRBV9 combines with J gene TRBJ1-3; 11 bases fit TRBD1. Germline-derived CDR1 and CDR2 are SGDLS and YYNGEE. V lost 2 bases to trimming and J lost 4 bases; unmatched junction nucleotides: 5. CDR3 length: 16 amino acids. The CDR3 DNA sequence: TGTGCCAGCAGCGTTTCGGGACAGGGGGTAGGAAACACCATATATTTT. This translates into CASSVSGQGVGNTIYF.

As DNA, the CDR3 is TGTGCCAGCAGCCAAGATCGGCACTTGAGGGAGGGTGAAGCTTTCTTT. Translated, it gives CASSQDRHLREGEAFF. This sequence joins TRBV4-2 and TRBJ1-1; unclear D gene. The CDR3 loop spans 16 amino acids. Germline-derived CDR1 and CDR2 are LGHNA and YNFKEQ. Trimming left V 0 bases short and J 7 bases short, with 18 bases between.

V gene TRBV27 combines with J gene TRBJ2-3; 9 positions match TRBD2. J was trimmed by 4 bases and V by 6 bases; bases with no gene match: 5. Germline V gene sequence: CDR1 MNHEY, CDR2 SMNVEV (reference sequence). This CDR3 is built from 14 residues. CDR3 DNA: TGTGCCAGCAGAACGGCGGGGGGGGCAGATACGCAGTATTTT. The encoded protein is CASRTAGGADTQYF.

This chain's CDR3 is CASSIRGQTDTQYF. Written as DNA, the CDR3 is TGTGCCAGTAGTATCAGGGGGCAGACAGATACGCAGTATTTT. This chain uses TRBV19 with TRBJ2-3, with TRBD1 matching 8 bases. CDR3 length: 14 amino acids. V shed 3 bases, J shed 3 bases, and the junction held 2 bases outside the gene matches. Germline CDR1 and CDR2: LNHDA and SQIVND (reference sequence).

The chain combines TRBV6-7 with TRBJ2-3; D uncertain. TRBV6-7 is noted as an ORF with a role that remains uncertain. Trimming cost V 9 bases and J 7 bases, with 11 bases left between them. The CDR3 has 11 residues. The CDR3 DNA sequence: TGTGCCAGGAGGCTAGTCCATACGCAGTATTTT. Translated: CARRLVHTQYF.

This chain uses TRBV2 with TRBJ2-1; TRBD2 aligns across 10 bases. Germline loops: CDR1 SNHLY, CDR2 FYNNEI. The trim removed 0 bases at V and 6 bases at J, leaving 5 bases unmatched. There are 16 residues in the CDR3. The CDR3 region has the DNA TGTGCCAGCAGTGAAGCTAGCGGGGGGTTTGTCAATGAGCAGTTCTTC. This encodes CASSEASGGFVNEQFF.

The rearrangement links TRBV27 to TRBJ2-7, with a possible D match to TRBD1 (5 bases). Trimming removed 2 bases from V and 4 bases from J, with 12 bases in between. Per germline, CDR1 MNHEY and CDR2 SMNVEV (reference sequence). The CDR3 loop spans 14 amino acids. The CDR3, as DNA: TGTGCCAGCAGTTTAAGGGGCCCCGGATACGAGCAGTACTTC. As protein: CASSLRGPGYEQYF.

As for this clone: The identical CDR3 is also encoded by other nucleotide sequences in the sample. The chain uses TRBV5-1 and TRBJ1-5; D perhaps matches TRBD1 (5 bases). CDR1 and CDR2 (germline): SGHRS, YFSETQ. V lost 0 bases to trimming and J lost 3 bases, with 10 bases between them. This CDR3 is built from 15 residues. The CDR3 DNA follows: TGCGCCAGCAGCTTGGAGGCAGGGCACAATCAGCCCCAGCATTTT. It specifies CASSLEAGHNQPQHF.

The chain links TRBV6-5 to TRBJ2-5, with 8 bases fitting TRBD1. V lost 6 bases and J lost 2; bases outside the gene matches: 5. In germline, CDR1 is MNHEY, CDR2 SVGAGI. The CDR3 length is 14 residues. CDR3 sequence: CASRGTGPQETQYF. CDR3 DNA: TGTGCCAGCAGAGGGACAGGACCACAAGAGACCCAGTACTTC.

CDR3 sequence: CASSLKGLAGGQETQYF. CDR3 DNA: TGTGCCAGCAGCTTAAAAGGACTAGCGGGGGGGCAGGAGACCCAGTACTTC. The chain recombines TRBV7-3 with TRBJ2-5; 15 bases align to TRBD2. V lost 1 base and J lost 5; bases outside the gene matches: 5. The CDR3 loop spans 17 amino acids. Germline CDR1 is SGHTA and CDR2 is FQGTGA. Based on the CDR3 plus reference TRBV7-3 and TRBJ2-5, the full variable domain is GAGVSQTPSNKVTEKGKYVELRCDPISGHTALYWYRQSLGQGPEFLIYFQGTGAADDSGLPNDRFFAVRPEGSVSTLKIQRTERGDSAVYLCASSLKGLAGGQETQYFGPGTRLLVL.

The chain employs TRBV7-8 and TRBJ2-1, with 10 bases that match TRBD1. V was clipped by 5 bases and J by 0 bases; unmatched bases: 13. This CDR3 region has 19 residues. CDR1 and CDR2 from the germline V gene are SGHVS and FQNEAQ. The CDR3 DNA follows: TGTGCCAGCAGCACGCCGAGGGACAGGGGCGACTACTCCTACAATGAGCAGTTCTTC. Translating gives CASSTPRDRGDYSYNEQFF.

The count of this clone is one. Here the CDR3 DNA reads TGTGCCAGCTCACCACCCGGCAGGGGAGACACTGAAGCTTTCTTT. Amino acid sequence: CASSPPGRGDTEAFF. V and J are TRBV18 and TRBJ1-1, with a weak D call TRBD1 (6 bases). Germline CDR1 is KGHSH and CDR2 is LQKENI. The CDR3 is made up of 15 amino acids. Trimming took 0 bases from V and 3 from J, leaving 11 bases between them.

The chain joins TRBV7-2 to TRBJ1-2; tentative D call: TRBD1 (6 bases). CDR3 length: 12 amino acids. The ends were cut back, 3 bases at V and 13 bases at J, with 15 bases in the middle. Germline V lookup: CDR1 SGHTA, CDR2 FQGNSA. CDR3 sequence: CASSFGGQSLTF. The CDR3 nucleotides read TGTGCCAGCAGCTTTGGTGGACAGTCCCTCACCTTC. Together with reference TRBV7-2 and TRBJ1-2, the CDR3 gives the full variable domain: GAGVSQSPSNKVTEKGKDVELRCDPISGHTALYWYRQSLGQGLEFLIYFQGNSAPDKSGLPSDRFSAERTGGSVSTLTIQRTQQEDSAVYLCASSFGGQSLTFGSGTRLTVV.

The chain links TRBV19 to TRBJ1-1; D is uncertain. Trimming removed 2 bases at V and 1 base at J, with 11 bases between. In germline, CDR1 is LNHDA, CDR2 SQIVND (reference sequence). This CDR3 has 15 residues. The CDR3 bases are TGTGCCAGTAGTATATCGCCAGGCGCGAACACTGAAGCTTTCTTT. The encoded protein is CASSISPGANTEAFF.

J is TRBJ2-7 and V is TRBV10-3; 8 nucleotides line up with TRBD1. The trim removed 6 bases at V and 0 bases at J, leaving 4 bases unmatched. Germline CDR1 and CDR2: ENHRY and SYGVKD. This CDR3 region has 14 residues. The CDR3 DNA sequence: TGTGCCATCAGAGGGGGACAGGCCTCCTACGAGCAGTACTTC. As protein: CAIRGGQASYEQYF.

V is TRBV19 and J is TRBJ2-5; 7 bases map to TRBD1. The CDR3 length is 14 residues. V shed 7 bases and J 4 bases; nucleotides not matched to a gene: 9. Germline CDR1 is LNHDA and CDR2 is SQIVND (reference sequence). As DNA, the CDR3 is TGTGCCAGTACCGATAACAGGGGTGGAGAGACCCAGTACTTC. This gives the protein CASTDNRGGETQYF.

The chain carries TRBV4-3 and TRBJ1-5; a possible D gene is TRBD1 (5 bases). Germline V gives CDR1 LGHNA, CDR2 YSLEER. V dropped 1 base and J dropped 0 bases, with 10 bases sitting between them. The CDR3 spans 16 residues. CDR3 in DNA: TGCGCCAGCAGCCAAGGCTGGGGGGGTAGCAATCAGCCCCAGCATTTT. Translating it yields CASSQGWGGSNQPQHF.

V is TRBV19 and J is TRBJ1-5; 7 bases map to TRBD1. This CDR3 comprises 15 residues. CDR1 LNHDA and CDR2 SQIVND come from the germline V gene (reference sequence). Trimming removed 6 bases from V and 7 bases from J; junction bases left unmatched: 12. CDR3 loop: CASRFGTVSIQPQHF. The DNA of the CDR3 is TGTGCCAGTAGGTTCGGGACAGTAAGTATCCAGCCCCAGCATTTT. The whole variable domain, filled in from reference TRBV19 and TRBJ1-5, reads DGGITQSPKYLFRKEGQNVTLSCEQNLNHDAMYWYRQDPGQGLRLIYYSQIVNDFQKGDIAEGYSVSREKKESFPLTVTSAQKNPTAFYLCASRFGTVSIQPQHFGDGTRLSIL.

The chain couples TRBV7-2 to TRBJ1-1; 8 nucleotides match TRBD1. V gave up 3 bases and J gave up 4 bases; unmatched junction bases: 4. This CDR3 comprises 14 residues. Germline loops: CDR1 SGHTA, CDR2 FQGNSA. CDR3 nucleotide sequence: TGTGCCAGCAGCTTCAAGACAGGGGTCACTGAAGCTTTCTTT. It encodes CASSFKTGVTEAFF.

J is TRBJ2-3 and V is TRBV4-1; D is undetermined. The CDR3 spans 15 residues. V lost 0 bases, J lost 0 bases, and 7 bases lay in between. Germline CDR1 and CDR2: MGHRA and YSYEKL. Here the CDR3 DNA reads TGCGCCAGCAGCCAAGATGGCCAGAGCACAGATACGCAGTATTTT. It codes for CASSQDGQSTDTQYF.

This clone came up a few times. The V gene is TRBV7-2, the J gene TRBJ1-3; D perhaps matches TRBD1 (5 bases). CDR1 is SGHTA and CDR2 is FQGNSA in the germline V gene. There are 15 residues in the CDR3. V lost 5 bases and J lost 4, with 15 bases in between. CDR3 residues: CASSGGAGWGNTIYF. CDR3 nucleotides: TGTGCCAGCAGCGGAGGGGCGGGATGGGGAAACACCATATATTTT.

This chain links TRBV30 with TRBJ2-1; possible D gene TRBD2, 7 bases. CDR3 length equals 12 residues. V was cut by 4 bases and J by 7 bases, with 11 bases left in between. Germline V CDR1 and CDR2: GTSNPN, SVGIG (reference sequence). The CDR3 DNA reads TGTGCCTGGAACAGGGACTATAATGAGCAGTTCTTC. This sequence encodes CAWNRDYNEQFF.